This T cell receptor (beta chain) came from a study of OX40 agonist ivuxolimab in advanced cancers. Study-level background: A diagnosis of hepatocellular carcinoma, melanoma, renal cell or head and neck cancer was present in dose-escalation patients. Findings of the study overall: Dosing at 0.1 to 3.0 mg/kg was accompanied by clonal expansion of CD4+ and CD8+ blood T cells by week 6. Some of the lowest clonal expansion was seen in partial responders at 0.1-3.0 mg/kg.

Repertoires were generated with immunoSEQ multiplex PCR, while TCRdb's copy carries only in-frame clones and drops some. The sample lists some 23,000 clones; under 85% were seen once. CDR3 length equals 13 residues. Trimming cost V 7 bases and J 4 bases, with 8 bases left between them. Germline V lookup: CDR1 WSHSY, CDR2 SAAADI. In regard to this clone: The target antigen is unknown.

Source: CD4+ or CD8+ T cells sorted from blood, taken in a trial of the OX40 agonist ivuxolimab. This TCR was sampled from an adult with an advanced solid tumor such as melanoma, head and neck, liver or kidney cancer. V and J are TRBV10-2 and TRBJ1-6, with unresolved D. The CDR3 reads CASTQRYNSPLHF. The CDR3 coding sequence is TGCGCCAGCACCCAGAGATATAATTCACCCCTCCACTTT.